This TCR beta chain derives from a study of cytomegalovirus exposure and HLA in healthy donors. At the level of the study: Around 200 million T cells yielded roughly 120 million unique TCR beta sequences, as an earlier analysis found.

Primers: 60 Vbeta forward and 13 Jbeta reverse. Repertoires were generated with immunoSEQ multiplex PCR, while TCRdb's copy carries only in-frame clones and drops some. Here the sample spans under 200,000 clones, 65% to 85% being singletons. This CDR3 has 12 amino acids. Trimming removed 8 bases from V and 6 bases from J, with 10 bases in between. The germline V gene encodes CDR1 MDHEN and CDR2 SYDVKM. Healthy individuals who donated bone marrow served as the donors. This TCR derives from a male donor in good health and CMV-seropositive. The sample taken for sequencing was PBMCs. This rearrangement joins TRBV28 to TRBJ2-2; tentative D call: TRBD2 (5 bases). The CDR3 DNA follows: TGTGCCAGCTCCCAGCGGTCCGGGGAGCTGTTTTTT. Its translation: CASSQRSGELFF.